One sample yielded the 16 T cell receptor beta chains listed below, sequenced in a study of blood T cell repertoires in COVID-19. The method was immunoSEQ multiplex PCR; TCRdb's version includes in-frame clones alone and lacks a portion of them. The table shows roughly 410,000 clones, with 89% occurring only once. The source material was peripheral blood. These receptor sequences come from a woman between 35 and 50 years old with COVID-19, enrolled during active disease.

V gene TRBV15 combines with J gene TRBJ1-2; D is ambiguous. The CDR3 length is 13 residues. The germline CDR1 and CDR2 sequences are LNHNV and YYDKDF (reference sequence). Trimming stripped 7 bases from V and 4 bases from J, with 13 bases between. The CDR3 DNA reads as TGTGCCACCACGCGGGTCGACCTCTATGGCTACACCTTC. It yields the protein CATTRVDLYGYTF.

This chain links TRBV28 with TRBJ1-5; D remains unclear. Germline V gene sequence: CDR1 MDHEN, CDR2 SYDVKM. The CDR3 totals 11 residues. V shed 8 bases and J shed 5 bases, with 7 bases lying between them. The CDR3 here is CASGLDQPQHF. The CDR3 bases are TGTGCCAGCGGACTGGATCAGCCCCAGCATTTT.

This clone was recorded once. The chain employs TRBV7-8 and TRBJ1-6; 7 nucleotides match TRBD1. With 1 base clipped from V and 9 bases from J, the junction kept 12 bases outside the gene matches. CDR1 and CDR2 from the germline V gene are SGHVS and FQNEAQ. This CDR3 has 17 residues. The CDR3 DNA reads TGTGCCAGCAGCTTAGTAAAAGCGTCAGGGGGAGGTTCACCCCTCCACTTT. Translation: CASSLVKASGGGSPLHF.

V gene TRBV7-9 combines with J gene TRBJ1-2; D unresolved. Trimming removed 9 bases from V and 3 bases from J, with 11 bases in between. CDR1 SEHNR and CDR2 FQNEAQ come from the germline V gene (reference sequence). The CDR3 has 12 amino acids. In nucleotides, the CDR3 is TGTGCCAGTACAGCCATGGACTATGGCTACACCTTC. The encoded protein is CASTAMDYGYTF.

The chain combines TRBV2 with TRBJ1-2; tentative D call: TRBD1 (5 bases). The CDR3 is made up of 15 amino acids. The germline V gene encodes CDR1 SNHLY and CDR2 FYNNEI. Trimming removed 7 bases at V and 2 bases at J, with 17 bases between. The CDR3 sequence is CASTGGGGLNYGYTF. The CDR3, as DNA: TGTGCCAGCACCGGCGGGGGGGGATTGAACTATGGCTACACCTTC.

The CDR3, as DNA: TGTGCCAGCAGCAGCACGGACAGGGAGGGACAGCCCCAGCATTTT. Its translation is CASSSTDREGQPQHF. The rearrangement links TRBV2 to TRBJ1-5; the match to TRBD1 covers 8 bases. V was pared by 6 bases and J by 7 bases, with 11 bases of the junction left unmatched. The germline CDR1 and CDR2 sequences are SNHLY and FYNNEI. This CDR3 has 15 residues.

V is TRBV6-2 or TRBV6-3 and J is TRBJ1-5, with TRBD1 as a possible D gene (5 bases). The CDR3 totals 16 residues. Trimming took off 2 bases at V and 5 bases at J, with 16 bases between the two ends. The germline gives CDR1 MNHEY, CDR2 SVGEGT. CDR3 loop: CASSYETAPRYQPQHF. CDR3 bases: TGTGCCAGCAGTTACGAGACAGCCCCTCGGTATCAGCCCCAGCATTTT.

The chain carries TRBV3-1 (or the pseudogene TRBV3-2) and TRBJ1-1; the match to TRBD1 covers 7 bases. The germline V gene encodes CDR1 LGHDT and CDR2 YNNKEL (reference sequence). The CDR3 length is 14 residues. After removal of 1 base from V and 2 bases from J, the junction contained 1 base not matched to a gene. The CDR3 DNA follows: TGTGCCAGCAGCCAAGGACAGGGCAACACTGAAGCTTTCTTT. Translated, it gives CASSQGQGNTEAFF.

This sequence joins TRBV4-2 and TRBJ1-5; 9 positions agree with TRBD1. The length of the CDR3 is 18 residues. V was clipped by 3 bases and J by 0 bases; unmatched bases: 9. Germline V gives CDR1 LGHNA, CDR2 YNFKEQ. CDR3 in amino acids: CASSHLRTGVDSNQPQHF. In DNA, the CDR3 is TGTGCCAGCAGCCACCTTCGGACAGGGGTTGATAGCAATCAGCCCCAGCATTTT.

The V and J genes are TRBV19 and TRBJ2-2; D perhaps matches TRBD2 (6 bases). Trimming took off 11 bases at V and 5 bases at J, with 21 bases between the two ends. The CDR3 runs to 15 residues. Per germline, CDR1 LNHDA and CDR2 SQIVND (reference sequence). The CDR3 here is CAASGAGLRTGELFF. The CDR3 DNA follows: TGTGCCGCGTCCGGGGCGGGGCTCCGGACCGGGGAGCTGTTTTTT.

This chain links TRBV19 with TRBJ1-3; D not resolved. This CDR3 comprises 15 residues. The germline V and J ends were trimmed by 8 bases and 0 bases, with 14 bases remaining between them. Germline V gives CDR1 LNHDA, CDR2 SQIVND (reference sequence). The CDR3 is CASGLGRSSGNTIYF. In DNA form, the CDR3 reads TGTGCCAGTGGCCTCGGTCGGAGCTCTGGAAACACCATATATTTT.

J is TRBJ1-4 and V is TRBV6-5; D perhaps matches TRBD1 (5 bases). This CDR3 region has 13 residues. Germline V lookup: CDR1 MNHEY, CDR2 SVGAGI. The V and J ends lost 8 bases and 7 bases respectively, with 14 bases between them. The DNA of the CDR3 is TGTGCCAGCCGGTCGCAGGGTGGTGAAAAACTGTTTTTT. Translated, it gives CASRSQGGEKLFF.

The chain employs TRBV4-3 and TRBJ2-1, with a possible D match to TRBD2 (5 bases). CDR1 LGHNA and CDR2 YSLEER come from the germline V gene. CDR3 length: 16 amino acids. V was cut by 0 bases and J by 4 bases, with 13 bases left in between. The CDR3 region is CASSQEGRSQYNEQFF. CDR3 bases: TGCGCCAGCAGCCAAGAGGGGAGAAGCCAGTACAATGAGCAGTTCTTC.

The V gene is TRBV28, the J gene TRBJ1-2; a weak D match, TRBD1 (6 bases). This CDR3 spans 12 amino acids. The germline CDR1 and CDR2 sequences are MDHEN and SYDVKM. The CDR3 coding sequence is TGTGCTTCTGGCGGGGGCGGGTATGGCTACACCTTC. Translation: CASGGGGYGYTF.

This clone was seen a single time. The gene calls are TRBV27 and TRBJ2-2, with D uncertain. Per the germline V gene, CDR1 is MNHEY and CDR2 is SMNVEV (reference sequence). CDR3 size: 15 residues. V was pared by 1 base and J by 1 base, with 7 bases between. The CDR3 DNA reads TGTGCCAGCAGTTTATATGCTAGGAACACCGGGGAGCTGTTTTTT. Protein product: CASSLYARNTGELFF.

The CDR3 nucleotides are TGTGCCAGTAGTACGACAGGGGGCGTCCAAAACACAGATACGCAGTATTTT. The encoded protein is CASSTTGGVQNTDTQYF. The chain uses TRBV19 and TRBJ2-3; the match to TRBD1 covers 10 bases. The germline CDR1 and CDR2 sequences are LNHDA and SQIVND (reference sequence). V lost 4 bases, J lost 2 bases, and 9 bases stayed unmatched. The CDR3 consists of 17 residues.